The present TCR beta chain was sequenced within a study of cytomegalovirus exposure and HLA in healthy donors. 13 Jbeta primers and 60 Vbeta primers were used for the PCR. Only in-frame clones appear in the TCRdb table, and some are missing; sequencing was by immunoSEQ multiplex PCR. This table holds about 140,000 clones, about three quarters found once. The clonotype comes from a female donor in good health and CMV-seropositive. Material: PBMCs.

In DNA form, the CDR3 reads TGTGCCAGCAGACGTAGCGGACAAGGCCACAATGAGCAGTTCTTC. It encodes CASRRSGQGHNEQFF. The rearrangement uses TRBV6-5 and TRBJ2-1; a weak D match, TRBD2 (6 bases). Germline CDR1 is MNHEY and CDR2 is SVGAGI. Trimming shortened V by 6 bases and J by 5 bases, and 17 bases separated the two germline ends. There are 15 residues in the CDR3.